A single TCR beta chain is shown here with its context. TCRdb keeps only in-frame clones here, not all; method: immunoSEQ multiplex PCR. Among some 62,000 clones listed, about 90% were seen once. This sample is part of a study of T cell changes during pregnancy in multiple sclerosis. Trimming took off 6 bases at V and 3 bases at J, with 14 bases between the two ends. The CDR3 spans 14 residues. Germline assignment: CDR1 MNHNY and CDR2 SVGAGI (reference sequence). The specimen comprised peripheral blood, sampled in the second trimester of pregnancy. The source of this sequence is a female donor in good health, enrolled as a control in a pregnancy study. V usage is TRBV6-6 and J usage is TRBJ1-2; perhaps TRBD1 as D (6 bases). CDR3 in DNA: TGTGCCAGCAGAATGGGGGGGCAGGACTATGGCTACACCTTC. Translation: CASRMGGQDYGYTF.